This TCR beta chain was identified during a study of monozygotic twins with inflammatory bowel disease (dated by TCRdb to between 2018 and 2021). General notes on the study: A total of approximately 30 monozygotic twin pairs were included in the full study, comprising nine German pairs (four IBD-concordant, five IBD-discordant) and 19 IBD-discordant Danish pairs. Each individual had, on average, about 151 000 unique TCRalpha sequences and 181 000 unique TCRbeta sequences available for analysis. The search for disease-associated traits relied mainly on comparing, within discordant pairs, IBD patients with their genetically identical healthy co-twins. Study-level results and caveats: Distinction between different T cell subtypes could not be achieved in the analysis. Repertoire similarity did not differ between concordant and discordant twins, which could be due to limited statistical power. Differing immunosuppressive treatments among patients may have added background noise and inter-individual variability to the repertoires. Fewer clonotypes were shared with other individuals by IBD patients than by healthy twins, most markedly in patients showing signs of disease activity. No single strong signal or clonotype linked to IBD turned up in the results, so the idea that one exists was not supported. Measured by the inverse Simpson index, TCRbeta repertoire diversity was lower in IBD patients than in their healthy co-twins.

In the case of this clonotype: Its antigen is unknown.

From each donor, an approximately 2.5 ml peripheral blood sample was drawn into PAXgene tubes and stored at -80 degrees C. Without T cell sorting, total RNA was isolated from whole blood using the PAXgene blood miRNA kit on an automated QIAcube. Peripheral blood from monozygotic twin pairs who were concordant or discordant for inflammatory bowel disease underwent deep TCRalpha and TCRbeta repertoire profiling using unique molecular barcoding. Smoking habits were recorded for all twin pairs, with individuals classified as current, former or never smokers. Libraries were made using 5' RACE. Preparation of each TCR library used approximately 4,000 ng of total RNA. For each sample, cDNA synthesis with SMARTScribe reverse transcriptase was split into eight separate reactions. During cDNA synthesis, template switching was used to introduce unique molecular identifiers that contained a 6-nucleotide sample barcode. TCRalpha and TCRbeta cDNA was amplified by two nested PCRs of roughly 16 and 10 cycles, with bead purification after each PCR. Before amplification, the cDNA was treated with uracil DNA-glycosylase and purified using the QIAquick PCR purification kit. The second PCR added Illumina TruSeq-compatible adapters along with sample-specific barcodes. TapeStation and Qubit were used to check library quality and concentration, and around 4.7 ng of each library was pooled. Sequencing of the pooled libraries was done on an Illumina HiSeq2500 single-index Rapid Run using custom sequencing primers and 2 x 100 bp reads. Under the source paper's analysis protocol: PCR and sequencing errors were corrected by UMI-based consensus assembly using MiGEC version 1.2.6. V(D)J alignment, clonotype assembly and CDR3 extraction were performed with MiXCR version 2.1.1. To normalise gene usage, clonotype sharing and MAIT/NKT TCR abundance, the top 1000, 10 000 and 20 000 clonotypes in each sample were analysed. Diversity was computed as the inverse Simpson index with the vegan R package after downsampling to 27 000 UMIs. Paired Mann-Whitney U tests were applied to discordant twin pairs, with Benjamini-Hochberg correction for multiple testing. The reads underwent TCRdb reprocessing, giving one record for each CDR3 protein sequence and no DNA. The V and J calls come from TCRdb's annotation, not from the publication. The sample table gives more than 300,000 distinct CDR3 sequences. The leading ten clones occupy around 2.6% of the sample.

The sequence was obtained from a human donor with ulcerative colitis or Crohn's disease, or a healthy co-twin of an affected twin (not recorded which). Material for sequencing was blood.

The CDR3 protein: CASTDAGYEQYF. The chain couples TRBV27 to TRBJ2-7. CDR1 is given as MNHEY and CDR2 as SMNVEV, both from the germline V gene (reference sequence). The CDR3, cysteine through phenylalanine, is 12 amino acids long. The protein alone is recorded here.